This T cell receptor (beta chain) was identified in a study of T cell responses to AZD1222 COVID-19 vaccine. Per germline, CDR1 KGHSH and CDR2 LQKENI. The CDR3 loop spans 12 amino acids. The V gene lost 3 bases and the J gene lost 7 bases, with 7 bases spanning the gap. This table comes from immunoSEQ multiplex PCR, and its TCRdb copy is limited to in-frame clones, with some not included. This table holds some 180,000 clones, roughly 90% found once. The V call is TRBV18, the J call TRBJ1-5, with D tentatively TRBD1 (5 bases). The receptor comes from an adult who received the AZD1222 COVID-19 vaccine. Specimen: peripheral blood, collected 28 days after the second AZD1222 dose. CDR3 in DNA: TGTGCCAGCTCACCGCGGGACCAGCCCCAGCATTTT. It encodes CASSPRDQPQHF.